These 25 T cell receptor beta chains share one sample of origin, sequenced in a study of regulatory T cells in long-lasting Graves disease. iRepertoire HTBI primers and Arm-PCR of CDR3 regions built TCR beta libraries. Each CDR3 protein is one row after TCRdb ran MiXCR on the multiplex PCR reads. The table shows about 400,000 distinct CDR3 sequences, with under 20% occurring only once. Sample time point: newly diagnosed GD, antithyroid drugs for less than 3 months. With RNA extracted from PBMCs as input, the TCR library was made. A further study also used this sample, focusing on T cells in Graves' hyperthyroidism and ophthalmopathy.

The material was peripheral blood mononuclear cells (PBMCs), obtained at new diagnosis, from a patient treated with antithyroid drugs. The receptors come from a woman younger than 30 with Graves disease.

Only one count was recorded for this clonotype. The chain links TRBV5-6 to TRBJ2-1; D is perhaps TRBD2 (7 bases). CDR3 length: 17 residues. Germline-derived CDR1 and CDR2 are SGHDT and YYEEEE. V lost 1 base and J lost 8, with 22 bases in between. The CDR3 nucleotides read TGTGCCAGCAGCTTGATAGGGGGGGTTAGGGATAGGGATGAGCAGTTCTTC. Encoded protein: CASSLIGGVRDRDEQFF.

The table lists this clonotype with many counts. The chain carries TRBV3-1 and TRBJ2-1, with TRBD2 as a possible D gene (6 bases). The CDR3 contains 16 residues. Germline-derived CDR1 and CDR2 are LGHDT and YNNKEL (reference sequence). V lost 2 bases to trimming and J lost 3 bases, with 14 bases between them. CDR3: CASSQFGGVGYNEQFF. The CDR3 nucleotides read TGTGCCAGCAGCCAATTCGGGGGAGTGGGCTACAATGAGCAGTTCTTC.

The CDR3 loop reads CASSHWDRTYNEQFF. Written as DNA, the CDR3 is TGTGCCAGCAGCCATTGGGACAGGACCTACAATGAGCAGTTCTTC. The chain has TRBV14 and TRBJ2-1; 8 positions agree with TRBD1. The germline gives CDR1 SGHDN, CDR2 FVKESK. This CDR3 has 15 amino acids. J was trimmed by 2 bases and V by 3 bases; bases with no gene match: 3.

This clonotype was seen more than once but under ten times. The chain uses TRBV6-1 and TRBJ1-1; D gene ambiguous. The V gene lost 8 bases and the J gene lost 10 bases, with 23 bases spanning the gap. This CDR3 comprises 14 residues. Germline assignment: CDR1 MNHNS and CDR2 SASEGT. CDR3 in amino acids: CASSRRTASRSAFF. The CDR3 DNA sequence: TGTGCCAGCTCTCGTCGGACCGCCTCTCGATCAGCTTTCTTT.

This chain links TRBV24-1 with TRBJ2-5; D unclear. Trimming took 5 bases from V and 3 from J, leaving 6 bases between them. Germline loops: CDR1 KGHDR, CDR2 SFDVKD. The CDR3 extends over 12 amino acids. CDR3 in amino acids: CATSGREETQYF. CDR3 in DNA: TGTGCCACCAGTGGAAGGGAAGAGACCCAGTACTTC.

This clonotype was counted ten times or more. V is TRBV28 and J is TRBJ2-7; the D gene is possibly TRBD2 (5 bases). This CDR3 is 13 amino acids long. Germline V lookup: CDR1 MDHEN, CDR2 SYDVKM. V lost 4 bases to trimming and J lost 2 bases, with 9 bases between them. CDR3: CASSSDYTYEQYF. In nucleotides, the CDR3 is TGTGCCAGCAGTTCCGACTATACCTACGAGCAGTACTTC.

Concerning this clonotype: At one of its ends the junction is not consistent with the germline gene, which may arise from a read error. The V gene is TRBV11-2, the J gene TRBJ1-6; tentative D call: TRBD1 (5 bases). The germline V gene has CDR1 SGHAT and CDR2 FQNNGV. The CDR3 consists of 17 residues. In DNA, the CDR3 is TGTGCCAGCAGCCCCCTGACAGATTTTCGGGATAATTCACCCCACCACTTT. The encoded protein is CASSPLTDFRDNSPHHF. The entire variable domain, with the rest obtained from reference TRBV11-2 and TRBJ1-6, is as follows: EAGVAQSPRYKIIEKRQSVAFWCNPISGHATLYWYQQILGQGPKLLIQFQNNGVVDDSQLPKDRFSAERLKGVDSTLKIQPAKLEDSAVYLCASSPLTDFRDNSPHHFGNGTRLTVT.

With respect to this clonotype: This may be a read error, as it is one base from a much larger clone. The chain couples TRBV5-1 to TRBJ2-3; a weak D match, TRBD1 (5 bases). The CDR3 sequence is 15 residues long. The germline gives CDR1 SGHRS, CDR2 YFSETQ. CDR3 protein: CVSSFLPGKTDTQYF. CDR3 sequence (DNA): TGCGTCAGCAGCTTTCTTCCAGGGAAGACAGATACGCAGTATTTT.

The CDR3 loop reads CATSGTGEETQYF. The CDR3 DNA reads TGTGCCACCAGCGGAACAGGAGAAGAGACCCAGTACTTC. V usage is TRBV15 and J usage is TRBJ2-5, with D possibly matching TRBD1 (5 bases). The V end lost 5 bases, the J end lost 3 bases, and 10 bases lay between the germline ends. Looked up from germline, CDR1 is LNHNV and CDR2 is YYDKDF (reference sequence). The length of the CDR3 is 13 residues.

This clonotype came up many times. The CDR3 region is CASSTSVGQIQETQYF. The CDR3 coding sequence is TGTGCCAGCAGCACCTCAGTGGGACAGATTCAAGAGACCCAGTACTTC. V and J are TRBV7-2 and TRBJ2-5; 7 bases line up with TRBD1. The germline gives CDR1 SGHTA, CDR2 FQGNSA. The length of the CDR3 is 16 residues. The J segment lost 2 bases and the V segment lost 5 bases, leaving 11 bases of the junction unmatched.

The chain is built from TRBV28 and TRBJ1-5; TRBD1 might be the D (6 bases). Germline loops: CDR1 MDHEN, CDR2 SYDVKM. V was pared by 7 bases and J by 4 bases, with 11 bases between. The CDR3 is 13 residues long. CDR3 amino acids: CASIPGTNQPQHF. The CDR3 region has the DNA TGTGCCAGCATTCCCGGGACAAATCAGCCCCAGCATTTT. Drawing the rest from reference TRBV28 and TRBJ1-5, the complete variable domain is DVKVTQSSRYLVKRTGEKVFLECVQDMDHENMFWYRQDPGLGLRLIYFSYDVKMKEKGDIPEGYSVSREKKERFSLILESASTNQTSMYLCASIPGTNQPQHFGDGTRLSIL.

This clonotype has just a few counts. The chain has TRBV15 and TRBJ2-2, with D perhaps TRBD1 (5 bases). Between the trimmed V and J ends, which lost 1 base and 5 bases, there was a span of 17 bases. This CDR3 is 17 amino acids long. CDR1 and CDR2 from the germline V gene are LNHNV and YYDKDF (reference sequence). The CDR3 sequence is CATSRGGGRPPTGELFF. DNA of the CDR3: TGTGCCACCAGCAGAGGGGGCGGCAGACCACCTACCGGGGAGCTGTTTTTT.

This clonotype has a count of ten or more. The rearrangement uses TRBV7-6 and TRBJ2-1; the match to TRBD1 covers 9 bases. V lost 5 bases to trimming and J lost 4 bases; unmatched junction nucleotides: 6. The CDR3 spans 15 residues. Germline lookup yields CDR1 SGHVS and CDR2 FNYEAQ. CDR3 region: CASSTRDRVYNEQFF. The CDR3 coding sequence is TGTGCCAGCAGCACGCGGGACAGGGTATACAATGAGCAGTTCTTC.

V usage is TRBV2 and J usage is TRBJ2-1, with TRBD1 matching over 7 bases. The CDR3 spans 17 residues. V shed 7 bases and J 7 bases; nucleotides not matched to a gene: 19. CDR1 and CDR2 (germline): SNHLY, FYNNEI. The CDR3 is CASNDRVRVSIRNEQFF. In DNA, the CDR3 is TGTGCCAGCAATGACAGGGTTAGGGTGTCTATTAGGAATGAGCAGTTCTTC.

This clonotype has ten or more counts. This chain joins TRBV11-2 and TRBJ2-5; D gene unclear. The CDR3 spans 12 residues. Germline assignment: CDR1 SGHAT and CDR2 FQNNGV. Trimming removed 4 bases from V and 2 bases from J, with 5 bases in between. CDR3 residues: CASSSVQETQYF. CDR3 DNA sequence: TGTGCCAGCAGCTCAGTACAAGAGACCCAGTACTTC.

This clonotype was picked up many times. The chain links TRBV3-1 to TRBJ2-7; D perhaps matches TRBD2 (6 bases). V was clipped by 4 bases and J by 3 bases, with 16 bases between them. The germline V gene encodes CDR1 LGHDT and CDR2 YNNKEL (reference sequence). CDR3 length equals 15 residues. The CDR3 nucleotides are TGTGCCAGCAGCCCCTACCGAGGAGGGGTCTACGAGCAGTACTTC. Translation gives CASSPYRGGVYEQYF.

This clonotype turned up a few times. The chain carries TRBV6-1 and TRBJ1-5; TRBD1 matches 8 bases. The trim removed 6 bases at V and 6 bases at J, leaving 7 bases unmatched. Germline lookup yields CDR1 MNHNS and CDR2 SASEGT. The CDR3 length is 14 residues. This CDR3 reads CASRSTGGPQPQHF. CDR3 sequence (DNA): TGTGCCAGCAGGTCTACAGGGGGACCTCAGCCCCAGCATTTT.

This clonotype was observed a few times. The chain uses TRBV9 and TRBJ2-3, with TRBD2 matching 12 bases. J was trimmed by 4 bases and V by 0 bases; bases with no gene match: 3. The CDR3 is made up of 16 amino acids. CDR1 is SGDLS, CDR2 YYNGEE, per germline. The CDR3 protein is CASSVAASGGADTQYF. CDR3 DNA: TGTGCCAGCAGCGTAGCGGCTAGCGGGGGGGCAGATACGCAGTATTTT.

At least ten counts were recorded for this clonotype. This CDR3 is CASSPGTGTYEQYF. CDR3 DNA sequence: TGTGCCAGCAGCCCCGGGACAGGGACCTACGAGCAGTACTTC. The V and J genes are TRBV11-2 and TRBJ2-7; 9 bases fit TRBD1. The length of the CDR3 is 14 residues. CDR1 is SGHAT and CDR2 is FQNNGV in the germline V gene. V dropped 5 bases and J dropped 2; count of bases not matched to a gene: 4. The entire variable domain, with the rest obtained from reference TRBV11-2 and TRBJ2-7, is as follows: EAGVAQSPRYKIIEKRQSVAFWCNPISGHATLYWYQQILGQGPKLLIQFQNNGVVDDSQLPKDRFSAERLKGVDSTLKIQPAKLEDSAVYLCASSPGTGTYEQYFGPGTRLTVT.

This clonotype was observed at least ten times. V usage is TRBV7-3 and J usage is TRBJ1-1, with D hard to call. The CDR3 is 21 residues long. Looked up from germline, CDR1 is SGHTA and CDR2 is FQGTGA. Trimming removed 5 bases at V and 0 bases at J, with 31 bases between. CDR3 residues: CASSQVAPHGPMGTLNTEAFF. CDR3 nucleotides: TGTGCCAGCAGCCAAGTAGCCCCCCATGGGCCGATGGGTACACTGAACACTGAAGCTTTCTTT.

This clonotype was picked up many times. The DNA for the CDR3 is TGTGCCAGCAGCTTTACCGGACCCGGTTGGCCAGATACGCAGTATTTT. It is translated as CASSFTGPGWPDTQYF. The rearrangement links TRBV5-5 to TRBJ2-3; D not resolved. With 2 bases removed from V and 4 bases from J, the gap between germline ends came to 17 bases. CDR3 length equals 16 residues. CDR1 is SGHKS and CDR2 is YYEKEE in the germline V gene (reference sequence).

Ten or more counts support this clonotype. The chain couples TRBV6-2 or TRBV6-3 to TRBJ1-1; D uncertain. Trimming removed 0 bases from V and 4 bases from J, with 12 bases in between. The CDR3 is made up of 15 amino acids. Germline CDR1 and CDR2: MNHEY and SVGEGT. CDR3 region: CASSYSRRGSTEAFF. The CDR3 bases are TGTGCCAGCAGTTACTCGAGACGGGGTTCCACTGAAGCTTTCTTT.

V usage is TRBV7-9 and J usage is TRBJ2-1; TRBD2 matches 7 bases. V lost 7 bases, J lost 0 bases, and 12 bases stayed unmatched. This CDR3 has 17 residues. Germline CDR1 is SEHNR and CDR2 is FQNEAQ (reference sequence). CDR3 nucleotide sequence: TGTGCCAGCATCGGCGTTCGGCGGGGGTTCTCCTACAATGAGCAGTTCTTC. Its translation: CASIGVRRGFSYNEQFF.

The chain employs TRBV6-5 and TRBJ2-5; D might be TRBD1 (6 bases). The CDR3 loop spans 15 amino acids. CDR1 is MNHEY, CDR2 SVGAGI, per germline. The V end lost 3 bases, the J end lost 0 bases, and 11 bases lay between the germline ends. The CDR3 bases are TGTGCCAGCAGTTATACAGGACAGTACCAAGAGACCCAGTACTTC. It translates to CASSYTGQYQETQYF.

This clonotype was recorded many times. This sequence joins TRBV2 and TRBJ1-2; the D is unclear. Germline lookup yields CDR1 SNHLY and CDR2 FYNNEI. The CDR3 loop spans 13 amino acids. V lost 5 bases, J lost 8 bases, and 15 bases lay in between. The CDR3 DNA is TGTGCCAGCAGTTCCACGTCAGAGGGAGGCTACACCTTC. It is translated as CASSSTSEGGYTF.